The 2 T cell receptor beta chains given below trace back to one sample, sequenced in a study of blood T cell repertoires in COVID-19 (dated by TCRdb to the early 2020s). Receptors were amplified or captured by the immunoSEQ multiplex PCR assay. The immuneACCESS repertoire file appears here via TCRdb, limited to in-frame rearrangements. These files lack a portion of the clones; in checked studies, under half of the deficit traces to unresolved V genes, and the cause of the others is not known. The sample records a few hundred thousand clones, over 75% of which are singletons. The ten largest clones take up approximately 1.5% of the sample. Sequences were obtained from PBMCs or T cells enriched from blood (not recorded which). The receptors stem from a young woman who had been exposed to COVID-19.

The chain links TRBV20-1 to TRBJ2-7, with D perhaps matching TRBD2 (5 bases). The CDR3 sequence is 11 residues long. Deletions cut 7 bases from V and 4 bases from J, with 11 bases between. Germline CDR1 DFQATT, CDR2 SNEGSKA (reference sequence). CDR3 in DNA: TGCAGTGTTGTGTCGGGGTACGAGCAGTACTTC. Translation: CSVVSGYEQYF.

This clone was recorded once. The chain links TRBV27 to TRBJ1-2; D unresolved. The V end lost 4 bases, the J end lost 4 bases, and 16 bases lay between the germline ends. Germline V gene data show CDR1 as MNHEY and CDR2 as SMNVEV (reference sequence). The CDR3 is 15 residues long. In DNA, the CDR3 is TGTGCCAGCAGTTCCATATTCCAGGAAAGCTATGGCTACACCTTC. As protein: CASSSIFQESYGYTF.